The 8 T cell receptor beta chains in this list originate from one sample, sequenced in a study of blood T cell repertoires in COVID-19 (TCRdb year 2020). Preparation of the library involved the immunoSEQ multiplex PCR assay. The source is immuneACCESS, and TCRdb retained only in-frame sequences with V and J called. Part of the clones is not carried over; for the studies checked, unresolved V genes explain less than half of this, and the remainder is unexplained. In this sample the table shows 200,000 to 300,000 clones, 84% of which occur a single time. Of the sample, less than 2% is held by the ten largest clones. The sample consisted of peripheral blood. Every receptor here comes from a woman aged 40 to 49 who had recovered from COVID-19.

The rearrangement links TRBV6-5 to TRBJ1-2; D gene uncertain. CDR1 is MNHEY and CDR2 is SVGAGI in the germline V gene. Between the trimmed V and J ends, which lost 5 bases and 2 bases, there was a span of 6 bases. The CDR3 length is 12 residues. The CDR3: CASSKENYGYTF. The DNA of the CDR3 is TGTGCCAGCAGTAAGGAGAACTATGGCTACACCTTC.

The V and J genes are TRBV19 and TRBJ2-1, with 8 positions matching TRBD2. This CDR3 spans 16 amino acids. V dropped 3 bases and J dropped 3; count of bases not matched to a gene: 7. Germline CDR1 reads LNHDA; CDR2 reads SQIVND (reference sequence). In DNA form, the CDR3 reads TGTGCCAGTAGTATCTCGGGGGGGCCATTCTACAATGAGCAGTTCTTC. Its translation is CASSISGGPFYNEQFF.

The chain uses TRBV3-1 (or the pseudogene TRBV3-2) and TRBJ2-5; D is unclear. In germline, CDR1 is LGHDT, CDR2 YNNKEL (reference sequence). This CDR3 spans 15 amino acids. The V end lost 2 bases, the J end lost 1 base, and 11 bases lay between the germline ends. CDR3 nucleotides: TGTGCCAGCAGCCAAAATGTATTGGCCCAAGAGACCCAGTACTTC. Its translation is CASSQNVLAQETQYF.

The chain employs TRBV5-5 and TRBJ1-6; D not certain. Germline values: CDR1 SGHKS, CDR2 YYEKEE (reference sequence). The germline V and J ends were trimmed by 2 bases and 7 bases, with 10 bases remaining between them. The CDR3 extends over 14 amino acids. The CDR3 sequence is CASSFGLDNSPLHF. CDR3 sequence (DNA): TGTGCCAGCAGCTTCGGGTTAGACAATTCACCCCTCCACTTT.

About this clone: A much larger clone lies one base from this, so it may be a read error. The V call is TRBV3-1 (or the pseudogene TRBV3-2), the J call TRBJ1-2, with a weak D call TRBD1 (5 bases). The germline V gene has CDR1 LGHDT and CDR2 YNNKEL (reference sequence). The V end lost 4 bases, the J end lost 0 bases, and 6 bases lay between the germline ends. CDR3 size: 13 residues. Written as DNA, the CDR3 is TGTGCCAGCAGCCCGGACACTAACTATGGCTACACCTTC. Protein product: CASSPDTNYGYTF.

The rearrangement uses TRBV6-1 and TRBJ1-3; D remains unclear. V was pared by 1 base and J by 0 bases, with 4 bases between. This CDR3 is 14 amino acids long. Germline V CDR1 and CDR2: MNHNS, SASEGT. CDR3 region: CASSEGASGNTIYF. DNA for the CDR3: TGTGCCAGCAGTGAAGGGGCCTCTGGAAACACCATATATTTT.

CDR3 coding DNA: TGCGCCAGCAGCCAAATAGGACACATGAACACTGAAGCTTTCTTT. Translation gives CASSQIGHMNTEAFF. The rearrangement uses TRBV4-1 and TRBJ1-1; perhaps TRBD1 as D (5 bases). CDR3 length: 15 amino acids. The V and J ends lost 2 bases and 0 bases respectively, with 10 bases between them. The germline V gene has CDR1 MGHRA and CDR2 YSYEKL.

The chain carries TRBV9 and TRBJ1-2; TRBD1 matches 9 bases. The CDR3 has 17 amino acids. Germline V CDR1 and CDR2: SGDLS, YYNGEE. Trimming at V came to 3 bases and at J to 0 bases, leaving 9 bases not matched to a gene. As DNA, the CDR3 is TGTGCCAGCAGCGGGTATCGGACAGGGGCGGCTAACTATGGCTACACCTTC. Its translation: CASSGYRTGAANYGYTF.